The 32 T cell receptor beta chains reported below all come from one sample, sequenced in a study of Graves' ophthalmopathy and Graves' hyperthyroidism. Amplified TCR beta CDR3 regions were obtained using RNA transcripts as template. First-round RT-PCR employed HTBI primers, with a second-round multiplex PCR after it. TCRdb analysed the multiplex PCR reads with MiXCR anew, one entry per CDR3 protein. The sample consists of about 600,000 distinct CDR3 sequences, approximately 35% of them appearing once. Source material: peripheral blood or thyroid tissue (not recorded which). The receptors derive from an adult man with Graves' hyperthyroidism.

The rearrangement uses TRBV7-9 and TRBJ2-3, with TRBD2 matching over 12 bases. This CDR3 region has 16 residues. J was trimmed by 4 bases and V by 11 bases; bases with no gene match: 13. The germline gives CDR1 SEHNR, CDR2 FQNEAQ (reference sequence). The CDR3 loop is CAWSPGLAGGPDTQYF. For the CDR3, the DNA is TGTGCCTGGAGTCCCGGGCTAGCGGGAGGGCCAGATACGCAGTATTTT.

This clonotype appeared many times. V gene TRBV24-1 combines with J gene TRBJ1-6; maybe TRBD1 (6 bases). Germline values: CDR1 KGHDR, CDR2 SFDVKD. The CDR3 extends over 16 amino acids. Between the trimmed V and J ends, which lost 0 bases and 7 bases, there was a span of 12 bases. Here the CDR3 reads CATSDLPGQRNSPLHF. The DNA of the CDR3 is TGTGCCACCAGTGATTTGCCCGGACAGCGAAATTCACCCCTCCACTTT.

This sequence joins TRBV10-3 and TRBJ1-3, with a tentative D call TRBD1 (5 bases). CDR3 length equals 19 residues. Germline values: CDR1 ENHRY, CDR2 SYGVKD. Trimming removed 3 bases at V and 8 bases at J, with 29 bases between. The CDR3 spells CAISEELTAAGIDGYTIYF. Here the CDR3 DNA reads TGTGCCATCAGTGAAGAACTCACTGCGGCAGGGATCGATGGCTACACCATATATTTT.

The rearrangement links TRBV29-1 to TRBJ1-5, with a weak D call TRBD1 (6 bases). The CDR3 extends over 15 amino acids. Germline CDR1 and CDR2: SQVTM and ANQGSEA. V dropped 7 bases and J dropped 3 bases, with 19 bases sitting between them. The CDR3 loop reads CSAPMHGQFNQPQHF. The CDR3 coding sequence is TGCAGCGCCCCCATGCACGGACAGTTCAATCAGCCCCAGCATTTT.

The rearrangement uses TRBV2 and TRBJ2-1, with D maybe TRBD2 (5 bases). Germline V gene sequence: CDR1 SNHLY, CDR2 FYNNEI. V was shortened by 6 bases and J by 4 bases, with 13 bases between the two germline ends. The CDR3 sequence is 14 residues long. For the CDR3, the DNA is TGTGCCAGCAGCGCGGGTGAAACTTACAATGAGCAGTTCTTC. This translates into CASSAGETYNEQFF. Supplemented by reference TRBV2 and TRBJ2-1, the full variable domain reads EPEVTQTPSHQVTQMGQEVILRCVPISNHLYFYWYRQILGQKVEFLVSFYNNEISEKSEIFDDQFSVERPDGSNFTLKIRSTKLEDSAMYFCASSAGETYNEQFFGPGTRLTVL.

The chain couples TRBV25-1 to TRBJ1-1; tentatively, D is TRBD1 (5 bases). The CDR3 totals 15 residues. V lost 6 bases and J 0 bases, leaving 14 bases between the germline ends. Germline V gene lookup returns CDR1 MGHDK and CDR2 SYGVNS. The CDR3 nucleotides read TGTGCCAGCAGCTTGGGGCCCAATTTGAACACTGAAGCTTTCTTT. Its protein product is CASSLGPNLNTEAFF.

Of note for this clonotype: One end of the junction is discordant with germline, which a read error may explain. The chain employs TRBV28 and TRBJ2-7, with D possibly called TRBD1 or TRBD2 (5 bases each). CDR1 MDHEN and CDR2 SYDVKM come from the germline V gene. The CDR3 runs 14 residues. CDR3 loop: CAGRMAGSSYEQYF. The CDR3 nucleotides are TGTGCCGGCAGGATGGCAGGGAGCTCCTACGAGCAGTACTTC.

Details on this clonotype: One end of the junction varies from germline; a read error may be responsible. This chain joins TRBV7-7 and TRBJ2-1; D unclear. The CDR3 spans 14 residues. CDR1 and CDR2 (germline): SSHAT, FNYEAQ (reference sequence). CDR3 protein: CASSLGNTLGEQFF. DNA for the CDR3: TGTGCTAGCAGCTTAGGAAATACGCTGGGTGAGCAGTTCTTC.

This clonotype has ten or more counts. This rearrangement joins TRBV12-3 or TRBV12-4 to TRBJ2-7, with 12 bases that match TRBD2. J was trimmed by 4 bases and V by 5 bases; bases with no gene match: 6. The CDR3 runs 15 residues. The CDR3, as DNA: TGTGCCAGCAGTAGCGGGACTAGCGGGCTTTACGAGCAGTACTTC. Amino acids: CASSSGTSGLYEQYF.

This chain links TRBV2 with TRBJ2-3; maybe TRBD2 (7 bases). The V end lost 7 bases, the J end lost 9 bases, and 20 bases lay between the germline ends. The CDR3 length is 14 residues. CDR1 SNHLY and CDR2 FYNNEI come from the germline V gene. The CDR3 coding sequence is TGTGCCAGCATGGTATCCGGGGGGCGGTGGACGCAGTATTTT. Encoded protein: CASMVSGGRWTQYF.

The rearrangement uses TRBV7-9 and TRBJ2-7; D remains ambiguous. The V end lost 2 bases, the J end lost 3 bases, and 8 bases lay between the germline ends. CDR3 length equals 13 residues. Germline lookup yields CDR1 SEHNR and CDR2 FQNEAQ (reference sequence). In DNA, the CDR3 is TGTGCCAGCAGCTTATCCGAGGACTACGAGCAGTACTTC. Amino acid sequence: CASSLSEDYEQYF.

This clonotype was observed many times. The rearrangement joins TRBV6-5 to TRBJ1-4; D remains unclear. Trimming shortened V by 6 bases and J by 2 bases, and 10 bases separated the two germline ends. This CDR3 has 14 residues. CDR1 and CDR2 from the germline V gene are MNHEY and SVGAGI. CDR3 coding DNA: TGTGCCAGCAGCCCGGGAGGTACTAATGAAAAACTGTTTTTT. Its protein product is CASSPGGTNEKLFF.

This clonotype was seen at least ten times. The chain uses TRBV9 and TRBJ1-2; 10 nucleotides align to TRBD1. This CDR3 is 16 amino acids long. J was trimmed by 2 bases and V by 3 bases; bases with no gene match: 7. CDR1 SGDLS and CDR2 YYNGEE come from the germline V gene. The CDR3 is CASSGRDRGSNYGYTF. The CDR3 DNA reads TGTGCCAGCAGCGGCCGGGACAGGGGATCAAACTATGGCTACACCTTC.

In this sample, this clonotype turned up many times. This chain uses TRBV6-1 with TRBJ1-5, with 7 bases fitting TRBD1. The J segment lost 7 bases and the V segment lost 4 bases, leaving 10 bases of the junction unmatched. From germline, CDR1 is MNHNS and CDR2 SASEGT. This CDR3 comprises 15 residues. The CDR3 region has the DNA TGTGCCAGCAGTGTTGAAGGGGGCTGGGGGCAGCCCCAGCATTTT. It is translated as CASSVEGGWGQPQHF.

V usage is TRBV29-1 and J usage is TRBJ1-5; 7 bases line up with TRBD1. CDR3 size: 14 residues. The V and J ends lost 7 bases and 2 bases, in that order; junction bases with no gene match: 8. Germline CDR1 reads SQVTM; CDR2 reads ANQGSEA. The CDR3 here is CSGRDSRRNQPQHF. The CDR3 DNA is TGCAGCGGCCGGGACAGTAGACGCAATCAGCCCCAGCATTTT.

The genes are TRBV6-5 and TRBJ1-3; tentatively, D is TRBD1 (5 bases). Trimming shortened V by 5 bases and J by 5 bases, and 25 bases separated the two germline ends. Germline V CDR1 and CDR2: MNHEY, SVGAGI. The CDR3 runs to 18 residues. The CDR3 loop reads CASSTAGRAPSRRNTIYF. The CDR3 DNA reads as TGTGCCAGCAGTACGGCAGGGAGGGCCCCAAGTCGGCGAAACACCATATATTTT.

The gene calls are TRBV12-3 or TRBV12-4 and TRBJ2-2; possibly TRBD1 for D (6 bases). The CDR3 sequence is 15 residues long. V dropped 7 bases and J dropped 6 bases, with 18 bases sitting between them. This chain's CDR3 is CASTIRGSKAGELFF. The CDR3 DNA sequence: TGTGCCAGCACCATCAGGGGTTCCAAGGCCGGGGAGCTGTTTTTT.

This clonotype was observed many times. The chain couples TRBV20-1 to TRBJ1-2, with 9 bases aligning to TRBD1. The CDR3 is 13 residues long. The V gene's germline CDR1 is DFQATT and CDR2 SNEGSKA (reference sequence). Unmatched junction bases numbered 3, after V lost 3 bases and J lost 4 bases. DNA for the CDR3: TGCAGTGCTAGCGACAGGGGGACCTATGGCTACACCTTC. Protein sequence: CSASDRGTYGYTF.

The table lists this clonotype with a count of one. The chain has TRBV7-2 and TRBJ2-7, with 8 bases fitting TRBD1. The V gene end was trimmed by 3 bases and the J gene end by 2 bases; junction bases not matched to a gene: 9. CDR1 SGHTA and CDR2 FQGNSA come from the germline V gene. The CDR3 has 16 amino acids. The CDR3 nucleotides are TGTGCCAGCAGCTTGCGACAGGGGACACTTACCTACGAGCAGTACTTC. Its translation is CASSLRQGTLTYEQYF.

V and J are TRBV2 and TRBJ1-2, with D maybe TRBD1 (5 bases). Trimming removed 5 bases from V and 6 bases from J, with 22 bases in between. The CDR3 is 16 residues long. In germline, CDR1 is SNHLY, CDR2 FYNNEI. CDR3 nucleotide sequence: TGTGCCAGCAGTCCCCCCTTCTCCTGGGACTTTCATGGCTACACCTTC. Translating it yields CASSPPFSWDFHGYTF.

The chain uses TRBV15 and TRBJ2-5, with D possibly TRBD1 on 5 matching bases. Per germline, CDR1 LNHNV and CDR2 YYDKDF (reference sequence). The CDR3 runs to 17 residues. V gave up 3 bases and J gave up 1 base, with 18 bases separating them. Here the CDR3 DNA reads TGTGCCACCAGCAGGAATATGATGACAGTCGGCCAAGAGACCCAGTACTTC. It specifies CATSRNMMTVGQETQYF.

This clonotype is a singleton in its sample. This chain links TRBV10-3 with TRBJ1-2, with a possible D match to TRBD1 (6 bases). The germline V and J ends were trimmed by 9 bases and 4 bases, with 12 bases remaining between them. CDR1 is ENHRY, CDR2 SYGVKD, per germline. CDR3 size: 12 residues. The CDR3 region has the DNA TGTGCCATGGCGGGGGGGCCCTATGGCTACACCTTC. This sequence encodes CAMAGGPYGYTF.

CDR3 in amino acids: CASSVGGRQGTTEQYF. The DNA of the CDR3 is TGTGCCAGCAGCGTGGGGGGAAGACAGGGAACAACCGAGCAGTACTTC. J is TRBJ2-7 and V is TRBV7-9; TRBD1 might be the D (7 bases). The CDR3 runs to 16 residues. Trimming shortened V by 5 bases and J by 6 bases, and 23 bases separated the two germline ends. Germline V gives CDR1 SEHNR, CDR2 FQNEAQ (reference sequence).

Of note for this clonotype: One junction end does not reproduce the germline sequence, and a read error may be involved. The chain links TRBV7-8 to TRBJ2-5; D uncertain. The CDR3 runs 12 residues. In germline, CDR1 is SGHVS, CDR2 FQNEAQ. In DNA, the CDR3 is TGTGTCAGCAGCTCGAACCGAGGGACCCAGTACTTC. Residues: CVSSSNRGTQYF.

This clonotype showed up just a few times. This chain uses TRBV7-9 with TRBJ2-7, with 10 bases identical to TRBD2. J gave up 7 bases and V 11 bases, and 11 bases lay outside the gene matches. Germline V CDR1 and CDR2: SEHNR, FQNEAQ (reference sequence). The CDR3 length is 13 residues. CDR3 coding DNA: TGTGCCTGGAGAATAGCGGGAGGCTCTGAGCAGTACTTC. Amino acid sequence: CAWRIAGGSEQYF.

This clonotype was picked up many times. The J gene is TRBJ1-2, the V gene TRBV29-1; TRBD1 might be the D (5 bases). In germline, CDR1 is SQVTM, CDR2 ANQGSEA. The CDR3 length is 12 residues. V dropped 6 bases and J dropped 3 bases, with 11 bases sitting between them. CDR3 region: CSVGGDDYGYTF. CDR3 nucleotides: TGCAGCGTGGGAGGGGACGACTATGGCTACACCTTC.

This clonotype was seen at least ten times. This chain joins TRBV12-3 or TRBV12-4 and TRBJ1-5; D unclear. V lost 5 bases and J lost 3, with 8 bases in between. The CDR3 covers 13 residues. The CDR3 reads CASSPQNNQPQHF. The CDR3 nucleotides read TGTGCCAGCAGTCCCCAGAACAATCAGCCCCAGCATTTT.

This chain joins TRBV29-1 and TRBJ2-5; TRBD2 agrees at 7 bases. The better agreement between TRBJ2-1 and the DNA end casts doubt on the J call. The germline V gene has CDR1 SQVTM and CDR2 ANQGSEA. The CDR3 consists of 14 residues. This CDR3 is CSVELIAGYNEQFF. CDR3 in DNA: TGCAGCGTTGAACTGATAGCGGGCTACAATGAGCAGTTCTTC.

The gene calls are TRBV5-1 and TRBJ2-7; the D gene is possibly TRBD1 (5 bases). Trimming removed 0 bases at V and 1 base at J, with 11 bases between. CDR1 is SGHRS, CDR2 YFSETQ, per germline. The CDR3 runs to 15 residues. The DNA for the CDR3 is TGCGCCAGCAGCTTGGCAAGGGGCCTTTCCTACGAGCAGTACTTC. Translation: CASSLARGLSYEQYF.

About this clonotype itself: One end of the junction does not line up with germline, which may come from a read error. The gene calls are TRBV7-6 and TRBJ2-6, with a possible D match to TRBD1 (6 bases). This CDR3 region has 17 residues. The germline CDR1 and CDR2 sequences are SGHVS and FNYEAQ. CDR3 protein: CASSPGQYLAGANVLTF. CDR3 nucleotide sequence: TGTGCTAGCAGCCCAGGACAGTATCTCGCCGGGGCCAACGTCCTGACTTTC.

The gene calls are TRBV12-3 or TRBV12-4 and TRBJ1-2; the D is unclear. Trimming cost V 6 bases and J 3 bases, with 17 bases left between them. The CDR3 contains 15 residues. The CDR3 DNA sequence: TGTGCCAGCAGAGAAGAGGGCGCGGGTTACTATGGCTACACCTTC. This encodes CASREEGAGYYGYTF.

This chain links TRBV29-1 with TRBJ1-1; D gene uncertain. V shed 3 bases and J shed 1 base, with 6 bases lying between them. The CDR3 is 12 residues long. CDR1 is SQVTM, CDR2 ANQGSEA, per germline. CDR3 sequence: CSVDSENTEAFF. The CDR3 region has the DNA TGCAGCGTTGATTCCGAGAACACTGAAGCTTTCTTT.